Described below is a single T cell receptor (beta chain) sequence and its context. Its antigen is still unknown. The CDR3 contains 18 residues. This sample is part of a study of Tregs in tolerant kidney transplant recipients. Study-wide results and limits: Findings come from small patient numbers and require larger validation.

Clones were read by immunoSEQ multiplex PCR, and TCRdb kept only the in-frame ones, dropping some. The table records tens of thousands of clones, around 94% of them present only once. This chain connects TRBV21-1 to TRBJ1-5; TRBD1 is the table's D call and was not checked against the DNA. TRBV21-1 has pseudogene status. The sequenced sample was CD8+ T cells from blood. The TCR was taken from a human donor in good health. The CDR3 region is CASSNDRQGPQSNQPQHF. The CDR3 bases are TGTGCCAGCAGCAATGACCGACAGGGCCCACAGAGCAATCAGCCCCAGCATTTT.